This entry lists 3 T cell receptor beta chains sequenced from one sample in a study of blood T cell repertoires in COVID-19 (dated by TCRdb to the early 2020s). Library preparation used the immunoSEQ multiplex PCR assay. The source is immuneACCESS, and TCRdb retained only in-frame sequences with V and J called. Part of the clones is not carried over; for the studies checked, unresolved V genes explain less than half of this, and the remainder is unexplained. In all, the sample holds some 240,000 clones, and roughly 89% of those were seen once. 3.5% to 5.5% of the sample comes from the top ten. Sequenced material: peripheral blood. These receptors all come from a woman between 40 and 55 years old who had recovered from COVID-19.

This rearrangement joins TRBV9 to TRBJ2-5, with a tentative D call TRBD2 (6 bases). Trimming took 0 bases from V and 5 from J, leaving 17 bases between them. Per germline, CDR1 SGDLS and CDR2 YYNGEE. The CDR3 has 16 amino acids. DNA for the CDR3: TGTGCCAGCAGCGTAGGGTTCCCAAGACTAGTTGAGACCCAGTACTTC. Translated: CASSVGFPRLVETQYF.

The chain employs TRBV27 and TRBJ1-5; D may be TRBD1 (5 bases). The V gene lost 3 bases and the J gene lost 6 bases, with 15 bases spanning the gap. Germline values: CDR1 MNHEY, CDR2 SMNVEV (reference sequence). The CDR3 consists of 15 residues. The CDR3, as DNA: TGTGCCAGCAGTTTTGTGGGGGGGGGAAGTCAGCCCCAGCATTTT. Translation: CASSFVGGGSQPQHF.

This clone was detected only once. The rearrangement uses TRBV7-3 and TRBJ2-3; no reliable D call. Germline V lookup: CDR1 SGHTA, CDR2 FQGTGA. The V end lost 5 bases, the J end lost 2 bases, and 8 bases lay between the germline ends. This CDR3 has 13 amino acids. The DNA for the CDR3 is TGTGCCAGCAGCCTCAGCGCCACAGATACGCAGTATTTT. Translating gives CASSLSATDTQYF.